This T cell receptor (beta chain) was retrieved from a study of blood T cell repertoires in COVID-19. Study as a whole: Specimens from acute and convalescent COVID-19 originated in the United States, Italy and Spain.

The CDR3 has 15 amino acids. Germline V lookup: CDR1 ENHRY, CDR2 SYGVKD. Trimming left V 10 bases short and J 0 bases short, with 19 bases between. Recruitment covered some 25 US areas and drew participants whose ages spanned about 18 to 89 years. Cohort placement rested on clinical history that participants reported themselves. Authors' methods: Amplified reference gene primers provided the basis for estimating nucleated cell counts. Profiling relied on immunoSEQ multiplex PCR, and the TCRdb table lists in-frame clones only, not all of them. From that table come the V and J calls and clone size; the DNA was used to work out D and trimming. The table lists 200,000 to 300,000 clones, roughly nine tenths of them singletons.

Sequenced sample: PBMCs or T cells enriched from blood (not recorded which). The sequence derives from a young woman who had recovered from COVID-19. The rearrangement joins TRBV10-3 to TRBJ2-7; D is perhaps TRBD1 (7 bases). CDR3 in amino acids: CATFGGTESSYEQYF. The CDR3 DNA reads as TGTGCCACCTTTGGGGGGACAGAGAGCTCCTACGAGCAGTACTTC.